A single count supports the clone carrying this TCR beta chain. This specimen belongs to a study of blood T cell repertoires in COVID-19. V lost 4 bases and J lost 1; bases outside the gene matches: 6. The CDR3 covers 15 residues. CDR1 and CDR2 from the germline V gene are KGHSH and LQKENI. Data came from immunoSEQ multiplex PCR; TCRdb stores just in-frame clones and leaves some out. The sample lists more than 60,000 clones; around nine tenths were seen once. Sample: peripheral blood. The receptor comes from a human donor in a cohort sampled during active COVID-19. The chain uses TRBV18 and TRBJ1-2; 7 bases agree with TRBD1. The CDR3, as DNA: TGTGCCAGCTCACTCGGGACAGCCGTTAACTATGGCTACACCTTC. Residues: CASSLGTAVNYGYTF.